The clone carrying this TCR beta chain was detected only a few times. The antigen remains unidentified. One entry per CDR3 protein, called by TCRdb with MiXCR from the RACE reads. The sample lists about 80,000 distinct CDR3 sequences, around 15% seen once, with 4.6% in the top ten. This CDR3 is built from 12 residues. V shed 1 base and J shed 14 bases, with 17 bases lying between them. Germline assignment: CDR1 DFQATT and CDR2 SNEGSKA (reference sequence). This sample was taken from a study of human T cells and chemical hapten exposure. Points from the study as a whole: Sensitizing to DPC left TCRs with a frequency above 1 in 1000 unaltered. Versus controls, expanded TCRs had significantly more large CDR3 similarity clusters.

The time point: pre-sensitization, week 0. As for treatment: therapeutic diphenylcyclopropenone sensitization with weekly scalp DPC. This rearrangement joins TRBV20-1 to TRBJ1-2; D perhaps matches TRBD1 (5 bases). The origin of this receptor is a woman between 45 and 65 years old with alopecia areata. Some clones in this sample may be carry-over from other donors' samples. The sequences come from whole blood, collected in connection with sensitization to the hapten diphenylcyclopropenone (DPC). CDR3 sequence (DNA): TGCAGTGCTAGAGGTCAGGGCCCCATTCTAACCTTC. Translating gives CSARGQGPILTF.